The T cell receptor (beta chain) under discussion was sequenced for a study of molecular identifiers for immune sequencing clone quantification. Study-level findings and limits: Reports indicate spiked Jurkat TCR RNA from one cell could be found among 1 million or so naive cells. Clone sizes could be underestimated for highly expanded clones when identical TCR molecules share a barcode.

In regard to this clonotype: The antigen is not known.

The CDR3 is made up of 15 amino acids. V was clipped by 0 bases and J by 4 bases, with 10 bases between them. The germline V gene encodes CDR1 MNHEY and CDR2 SVGEGT. Sorting selected naive CD8 T cells with a CD8+CD4-CCR7+CD45RA+ phenotype. Bulk TCR libraries were made with methods that had been previously described and with listed TCR primers. TCRdb fed the PCR reads into MiXCR, producing one record per CDR3 protein. This sample has about 640,000 distinct CDR3 sequences, with roughly 21% found just once. Sequencing was done on a sample of naive CD8+ T cells from blood, with Jurkat cell RNA spiked in. Subset here: FACS-sorted CD8+CD4-CCR7+CD45RA+ naive T cells. This chain connects TRBV6-2 or TRBV6-3 to TRBJ2-1; no clear D. The TCR sequence derives from a human donor in good health. Some libraries in this study had Jurkat cell RNA spiked in. The chain's CDR3 is CASSYSAGLYNEQFF. The CDR3 coding sequence is TGTGCCAGCAGTTACTCAGCCGGGTTGTACAATGAGCAGTTCTTC.